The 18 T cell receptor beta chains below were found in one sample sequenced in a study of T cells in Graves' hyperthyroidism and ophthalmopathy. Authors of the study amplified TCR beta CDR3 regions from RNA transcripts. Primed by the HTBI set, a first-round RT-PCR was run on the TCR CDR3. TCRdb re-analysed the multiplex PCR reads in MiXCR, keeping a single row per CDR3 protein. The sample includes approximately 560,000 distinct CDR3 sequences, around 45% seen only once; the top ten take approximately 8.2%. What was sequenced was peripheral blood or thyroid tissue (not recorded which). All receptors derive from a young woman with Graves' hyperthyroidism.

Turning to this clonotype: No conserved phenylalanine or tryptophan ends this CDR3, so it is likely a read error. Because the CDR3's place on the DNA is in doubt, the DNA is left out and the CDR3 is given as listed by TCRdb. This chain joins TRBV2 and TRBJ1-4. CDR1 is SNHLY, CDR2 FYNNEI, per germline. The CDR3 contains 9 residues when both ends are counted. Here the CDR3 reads CASSDGTEY.

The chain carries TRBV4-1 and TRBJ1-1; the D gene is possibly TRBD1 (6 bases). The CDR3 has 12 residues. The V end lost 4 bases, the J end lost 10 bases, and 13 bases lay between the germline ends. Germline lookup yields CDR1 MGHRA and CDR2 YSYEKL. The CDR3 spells CASSPTGAGAFF. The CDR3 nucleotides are TGCGCCAGCAGCCCGACAGGCGCCGGAGCTTTCTTT.

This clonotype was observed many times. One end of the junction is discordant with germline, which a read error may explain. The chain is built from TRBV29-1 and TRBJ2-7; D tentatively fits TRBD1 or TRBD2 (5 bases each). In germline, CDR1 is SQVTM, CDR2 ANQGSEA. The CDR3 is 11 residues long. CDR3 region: CSAGTSHEQYF. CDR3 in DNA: TGCAGCGCCGGGACCTCCCACGAGCAGTACTTC.

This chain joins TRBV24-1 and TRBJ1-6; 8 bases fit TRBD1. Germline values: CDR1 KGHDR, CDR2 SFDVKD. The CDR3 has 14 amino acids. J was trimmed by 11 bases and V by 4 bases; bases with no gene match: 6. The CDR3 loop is CATSDRTGRTPLHF. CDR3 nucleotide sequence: TGTGCCACCAGTGACCGGACAGGGAGGACACCCCTCCACTTT.

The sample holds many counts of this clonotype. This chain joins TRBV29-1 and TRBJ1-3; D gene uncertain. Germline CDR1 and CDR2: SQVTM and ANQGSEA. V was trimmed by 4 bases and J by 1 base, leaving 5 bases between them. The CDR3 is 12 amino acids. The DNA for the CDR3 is TGCAGCGTTGTCAGGTCTGGAAACACCATATATTTT. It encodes CSVVRSGNTIYF.

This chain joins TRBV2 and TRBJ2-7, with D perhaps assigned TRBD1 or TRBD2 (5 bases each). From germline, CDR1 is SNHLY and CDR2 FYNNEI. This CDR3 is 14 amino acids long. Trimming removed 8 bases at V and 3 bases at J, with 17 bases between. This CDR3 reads CASWSGTGFYEQYF. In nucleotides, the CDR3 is TGTGCCAGCTGGAGCGGCACAGGATTCTACGAGCAGTACTTC.

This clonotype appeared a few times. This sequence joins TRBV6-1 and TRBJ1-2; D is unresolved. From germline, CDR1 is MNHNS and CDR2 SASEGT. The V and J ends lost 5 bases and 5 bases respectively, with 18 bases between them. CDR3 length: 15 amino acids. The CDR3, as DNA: TGTGCCAGCAGTCCGCGGCCCCACGGCGCGTATGGCTACACCTTC. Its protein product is CASSPRPHGAYGYTF.

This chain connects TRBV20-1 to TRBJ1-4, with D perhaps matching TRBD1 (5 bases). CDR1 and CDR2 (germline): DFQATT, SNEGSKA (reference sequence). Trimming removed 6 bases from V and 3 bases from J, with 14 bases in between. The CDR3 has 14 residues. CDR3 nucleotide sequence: TGCAGTGCAGAACCGCAGGGCTCTAATGAAAAACTGTTTTTT. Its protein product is CSAEPQGSNEKLFF.

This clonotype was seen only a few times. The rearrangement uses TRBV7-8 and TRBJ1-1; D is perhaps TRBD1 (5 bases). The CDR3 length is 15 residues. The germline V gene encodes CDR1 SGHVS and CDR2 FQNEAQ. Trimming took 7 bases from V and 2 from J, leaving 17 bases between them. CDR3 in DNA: TGTGCCAGCATCCCCAGGGCGGGAAGTAACACTGAAGCTTTCTTT. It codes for CASIPRAGSNTEAFF.

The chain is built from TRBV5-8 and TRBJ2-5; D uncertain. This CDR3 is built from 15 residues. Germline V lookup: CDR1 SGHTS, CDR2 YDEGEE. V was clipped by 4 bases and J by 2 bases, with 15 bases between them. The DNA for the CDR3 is TGTGCCAGCAGCCTTACCACGGTGGGTCAAGAGACCCAGTACTTC. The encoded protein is CASSLTTVGQETQYF.

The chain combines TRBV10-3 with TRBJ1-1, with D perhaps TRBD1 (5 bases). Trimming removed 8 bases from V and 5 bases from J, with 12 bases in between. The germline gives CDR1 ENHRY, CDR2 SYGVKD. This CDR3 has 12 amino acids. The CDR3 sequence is CAIGKGITEAFF. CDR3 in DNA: TGTGCCATCGGGAAGGGGATAACTGAAGCTTTCTTT.

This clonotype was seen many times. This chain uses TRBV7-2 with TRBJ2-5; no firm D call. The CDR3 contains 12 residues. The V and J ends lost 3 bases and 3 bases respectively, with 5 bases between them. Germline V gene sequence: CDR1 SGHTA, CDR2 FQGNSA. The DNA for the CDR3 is TGTGCCAGCAGCTTTGACAAAGAGACCCAGTACTTC. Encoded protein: CASSFDKETQYF.

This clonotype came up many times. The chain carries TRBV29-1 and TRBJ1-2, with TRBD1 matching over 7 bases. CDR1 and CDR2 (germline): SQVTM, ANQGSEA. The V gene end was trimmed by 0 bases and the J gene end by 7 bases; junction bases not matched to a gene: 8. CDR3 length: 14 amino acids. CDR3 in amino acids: CSVEDQGGPTGYTF. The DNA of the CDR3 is TGCAGCGTTGAAGACCAGGGGGGACCAACTGGCTACACCTTC.

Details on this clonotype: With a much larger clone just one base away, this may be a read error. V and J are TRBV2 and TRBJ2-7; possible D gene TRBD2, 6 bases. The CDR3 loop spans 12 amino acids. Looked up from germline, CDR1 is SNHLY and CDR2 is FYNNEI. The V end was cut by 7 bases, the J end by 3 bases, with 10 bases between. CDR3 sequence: CASIKGGYEQYF. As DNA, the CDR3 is TGTGCCAGCATTAAGGGAGGCTACGAGCAGTACTTC.

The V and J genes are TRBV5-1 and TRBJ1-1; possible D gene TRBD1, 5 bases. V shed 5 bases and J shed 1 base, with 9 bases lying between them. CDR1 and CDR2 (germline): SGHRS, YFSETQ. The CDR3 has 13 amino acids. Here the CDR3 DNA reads TGCGCCAGCAGTAAACAGGAGAACACTGAAGCTTTCTTT. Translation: CASSKQENTEAFF.

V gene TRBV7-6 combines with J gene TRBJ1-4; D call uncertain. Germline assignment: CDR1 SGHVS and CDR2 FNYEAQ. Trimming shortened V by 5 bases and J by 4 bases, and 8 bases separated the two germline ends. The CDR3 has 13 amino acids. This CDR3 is CASSPGYNEKLFF. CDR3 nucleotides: TGTGCCAGCAGCCCCGGTTATAATGAAAAACTGTTTTTT. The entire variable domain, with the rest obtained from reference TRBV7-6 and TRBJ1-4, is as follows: GAGVSQSPRYKVTKRGQDVALRCDPISGHVSLYWYRQALGQGPEFLTYFNYEAQQDKSGLPNDRFSAERPEGSISTLTIQRTEQRDSAMYRCASSPGYNEKLFFGSGTQLSVL.

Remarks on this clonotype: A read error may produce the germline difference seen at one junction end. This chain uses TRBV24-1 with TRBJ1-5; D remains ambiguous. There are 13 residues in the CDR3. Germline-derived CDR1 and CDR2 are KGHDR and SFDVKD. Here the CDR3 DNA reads TGTGCCACCAGTTCAGCCTACAATGAGCCCCAGCATTTT. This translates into CATSSAYNEPQHF.

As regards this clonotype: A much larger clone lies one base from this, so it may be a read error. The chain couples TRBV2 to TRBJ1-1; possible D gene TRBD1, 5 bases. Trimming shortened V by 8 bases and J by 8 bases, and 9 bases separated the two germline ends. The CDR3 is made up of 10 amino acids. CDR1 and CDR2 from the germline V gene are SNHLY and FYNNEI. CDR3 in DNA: TGTGCCAGCGGGCGACAGGAAGCTTTCTTT. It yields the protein CASGRQEAFF.